Presented here are 19 T cell receptor beta chains from one specimen sequenced in a study of beta chain features in type 1 diabetes. Study-wide points: Shorter TCRB CDR3s, moderately but significantly so, marked every one of the four CD4+ subsets in Type 1 diabetes patients.

Their target antigens are unknown. cDNA synthesis used the whole RNA isolate, giving expressed TCRB sequences. Libraries were prepared by immunoSEQ multiplex PCR; TCRdb keeps only in-frame clonotypes and omits some of them. Among hundreds of thousands of clones listed, about an eighth were seen once. The specimen sequenced was naive CD4+ T cells from blood. The receptor source for this set is a man younger than 35 with type 1 diabetes.

This clone was seen more than once but under ten times. The CDR3 reads CASSGLDMNTEAFF. The CDR3 DNA reads TGCGCCAGCAGCGGCCTAGATATGAACACTGAAGCTTTCTTT. This chain joins TRBV4-3 and TRBJ1-1, with unresolved D. Germline values: CDR1 LGHNA, CDR2 YSLEER. The CDR3 runs to 14 residues. V was shortened by 5 bases and J by 0 bases, with 10 bases between the two germline ends.

The CDR3 nucleotides are TGTGCCAGCAGCCGGGACGGCCGTTTTGAAAAACTGTTTTTT. Protein product: CASSRDGRFEKLFF. The chain employs TRBV7-9 and TRBJ1-4; a weak D match, TRBD1 (5 bases). Trimming stripped 5 bases from V and 7 bases from J, with 14 bases between. The CDR3 contains 14 residues. Germline V lookup: CDR1 SEHNR, CDR2 FQNEAQ (reference sequence).

The chain couples TRBV29-1 to TRBJ2-1, with D maybe TRBD2 (6 bases). The CDR3 is made up of 12 amino acids. CDR1 is SQVTM, CDR2 ANQGSEA, per germline. V gave up 5 bases and J gave up 6 bases, with 11 bases separating them. The CDR3 region has the DNA TGCAGCGTTAGAGCGGGCTTCAATGAGCAGTTCTTC. Translated, it gives CSVRAGFNEQFF.

This clone has more than one count but fewer than ten. The chain carries TRBV7-9 and TRBJ2-2; D unresolved. V was clipped by 5 bases and J by 4 bases, with 5 bases between them. This CDR3 is built from 12 residues. From germline, CDR1 is SEHNR and CDR2 FQNEAQ (reference sequence). The CDR3 loop is CASSPLTGELFF. The CDR3 DNA reads as TGTGCCAGCAGCCCACTCACCGGGGAGCTGTTTTTT.

V is TRBV6-1 and J is TRBJ1-5; 7 bases match TRBD1. CDR1 is MNHNS and CDR2 is SASEGT in the germline V gene. The CDR3 spans 13 residues. V shed 8 bases, J shed 4 bases, and the junction held 5 bases outside the gene matches. The CDR3 sequence is CASVPGGNQPQHF. The CDR3 DNA reads TGTGCCAGCGTCCCAGGGGGGAATCAGCCCCAGCATTTT.

The J gene is TRBJ2-7, the V gene TRBV5-1; TRBD1 might be the D (5 bases). The CDR3 runs 15 residues. The V gene lost 2 bases and the J gene lost 4 bases, with 16 bases spanning the gap. From germline, CDR1 is SGHRS and CDR2 YFSETQ. CDR3 in amino acids: CASSLSPGKTYEQYF. CDR3 sequence (DNA): TGCGCCAGCAGCTTAAGCCCAGGGAAAACATACGAGCAGTACTTC.

The chain couples TRBV9 to TRBJ2-1; 8 positions match TRBD2. CDR3 length: 16 residues. J lost 4 bases, V lost 0 bases, and 6 bases had no gene match. Germline CDR1 and CDR2: SGDLS and YYNGEE. CDR3 amino acids: CASSVGGLGGYNEQFF. The DNA of the CDR3 is TGTGCCAGCAGCGTAGGGGGACTAGGAGGGTACAATGAGCAGTTCTTC. The complete variable domain, with remaining parts taken from reference TRBV9 and TRBJ2-1, reads DSGVTQTPKHLITATGQRVTLRCSPRSGDLSVYWYQQSLDQGLQFLIQYYNGEERAKGNILERFSAQQFPDLHSELNLSSLELGDSALYFCASSVGGLGGYNEQFFGPGTRLTVL.

This clone was counted between two and nine times. The chain carries TRBV5-1 and TRBJ1-2, with TRBD1 matching 10 bases. J was trimmed by 7 bases and V by 7 bases; bases with no gene match: 10. The germline V gene has CDR1 SGHRS and CDR2 YFSETQ. This CDR3 is 14 amino acids long. CDR3 protein: CASRPGTGDGGYTF. As DNA, the CDR3 is TGCGCCAGCCGTCCCGGGACAGGGGATGGTGGCTACACCTTC.

The V and J genes are TRBV6-1 and TRBJ1-5; D is perhaps TRBD1 (5 bases). Looked up from germline, CDR1 is MNHNS and CDR2 is SASEGT. With 7 bases removed from V and 0 bases from J, the gap between germline ends came to 7 bases. The CDR3 has 13 residues. This chain's CDR3 is CASMRGSNQPQHF. The DNA of the CDR3 is TGTGCCAGCATGAGGGGTAGCAATCAGCCCCAGCATTTT.

This clone came up a few times. CDR3 in DNA: TGTGCCTGGACCAGGACAGGGGCTAGCAATCAGCCCCAGCATTTT. As protein: CAWTRTGASNQPQHF. The rearrangement links TRBV30 to TRBJ1-5; 9 bases fit TRBD1. CDR3 length: 15 amino acids. J lost 0 bases, V lost 4 bases, and 4 bases had no gene match. Germline CDR1 reads GTSNPN; CDR2 reads SVGIG (reference sequence).

Only a few counts were recorded for this clone. The rearrangement joins TRBV5-1 to TRBJ2-3, with D perhaps matching TRBD2 (5 bases). Germline V gene sequence: CDR1 SGHRS, CDR2 YFSETQ. This CDR3 comprises 12 residues. Trimming shortened V by 5 bases and J by 5 bases, and 9 bases separated the two germline ends. The CDR3 loop reads CASSEGGDTQYF. In nucleotides, the CDR3 is TGCGCCAGCAGTGAGGGTGGAGATACGCAGTATTTT.

The table lists this clone with a few counts. This chain connects TRBV7-9 to TRBJ2-5, with D tentatively TRBD1 (7 bases). The CDR3 totals 13 residues. The V end was cut by 8 bases, the J end by 4 bases, with 14 bases between. Per the germline V gene, CDR1 is SEHNR and CDR2 is FQNEAQ (reference sequence). CDR3 DNA: TGTGCCAGCTTACTCCAGGGGGGAGAGACCCAGTACTTC. Translating gives CASLLQGGETQYF.

The V call is TRBV29-1, the J call TRBJ2-3, with D maybe TRBD1 (5 bases). V was pared by 3 bases and J by 6 bases, with 13 bases between. The germline CDR1 and CDR2 sequences are SQVTM and ANQGSEA. The CDR3 is 13 residues long. The CDR3, as DNA: TGCAGCGTTGATTCGACAGTTCTTGATACGCAGTATTTT. It translates to CSVDSTVLDTQYF.

There are a few counts of this clone. This chain connects TRBV30 to TRBJ2-7; 10 bases align to TRBD2. Germline values: CDR1 GTSNPN, CDR2 SVGIG (reference sequence). This CDR3 region has 17 residues. J lost 2 bases, V lost 0 bases, and 10 bases had no gene match. This CDR3 is CAWSVPSGGTHPYEQYF. The DNA for the CDR3 is TGTGCCTGGAGTGTTCCTAGCGGGGGAACTCACCCCTACGAGCAGTACTTC. Full variable domain (rest looked up from reference TRBV30 and TRBJ2-7): SQTIHQWPATLVQPVGSPLSLECTVEGTSNPNLYWYRQAAGRGLQLLFYSVGIGQISSEVPQNLSASRPQDRQFILSSKKLLLSDSGFYLCAWSVPSGGTHPYEQYFGPGTRLTVT.

The CDR3 DNA sequence: TGTGCCAGCAGCCCCCTAGCGGGGGGGGTTGTGCAGTTCTTC. This translates into CASSPLAGGVVQFF. This sequence joins TRBV11-2 and TRBJ2-1; 12 positions match TRBD2. The CDR3 spans 14 residues. J was trimmed by 12 bases and V by 5 bases; bases with no gene match: 8. CDR1 and CDR2 (germline): SGHAT, FQNNGV.

The V and J genes are TRBV18 and TRBJ2-7; tentatively, D is TRBD1 (6 bases). Trimming stripped 2 bases from V and 6 bases from J, with 20 bases between. CDR1 is KGHSH and CDR2 is LQKENI in the germline V gene. This CDR3 is built from 16 residues. The CDR3 DNA follows: TGTGCCAGCTCACCAGGTGACAGGCCCAAATGGGGCGAGCAGTACTTC. Its protein is CASSPGDRPKWGEQYF.

J is TRBJ2-3 and V is TRBV7-9, with 10 nucleotides matching TRBD2. Germline-derived CDR1 and CDR2 are SEHNR and FQNEAQ (reference sequence). CDR3 size: 17 residues. The V and J ends lost 7 bases and 4 bases, in that order; junction bases with no gene match: 14. The CDR3 region has the DNA TGTGCCAGCAACCACCCCAAGAGCGGGGGGGTATCAGATACGCAGTATTTT. Protein sequence: CASNHPKSGGVSDTQYF.

This rearrangement joins TRBV10-3 to TRBJ2-1; D is possibly TRBD2 (6 bases). CDR1 is ENHRY and CDR2 is SYGVKD in the germline V gene. V lost 7 bases, J lost 4 bases, and 11 bases lay in between. The CDR3 contains 13 residues. CDR3 sequence reads: CAINAGNYNEQFF. As DNA, the CDR3 is TGTGCCATCAACGCGGGAAATTACAATGAGCAGTTCTTC.

This clone came up a few times. The CDR3 region has the DNA TGTGCCAGCAGCCAGCGGGGGACAGTCTACAATGAGCAGTTCTTC. Amino acid sequence: CASSQRGTVYNEQFF. The genes are TRBV7-9 and TRBJ2-1; a possible D gene is TRBD2 (8 bases). V was shortened by 5 bases and J by 3 bases, with 14 bases between the two germline ends. Germline V gene sequence: CDR1 SEHNR, CDR2 FQNEAQ (reference sequence). The CDR3 length is 15 residues.